This entry describes one TCR beta chain. Profiling relied on immunoSEQ multiplex PCR, and the TCRdb table lists in-frame clones only, not all of them. The data contain 130,000 or so clones, over 75% of them singletons. The source of the sample is a study of control samples from healthy donors and cancer patients. This CDR3 is built from 17 residues. Germline CDR1 is ENHRY and CDR2 is SYGVKD. Trimming took 4 bases from V and 3 from J; bases not matched to a gene: 8. The V gene is TRBV10-3, the J gene TRBJ2-1, with 11 bases matching TRBD2. The sample consisted of blood. The source is a man in his fifties or sixties in good health. The CDR3 coding sequence is TGTGCCATCAGTGCCCGAACCGGACTAGCGGGCTACAATGAGCAGTTCTTC. It specifies CAISARTGLAGYNEQFF.